Below, 16 T cell receptor beta chains from the same sample are listed, as sequenced in a study of metastatic and nonmetastatic thyroid tumors. TCRdb reprocessed the PCR reads via MiXCR. The table has roughly 98,000 clones, under 15% seen once; the top ten hold about 3.6%. Not a single patient had been given any form of treatment at any point before undergoing thyroid surgery. What was sequenced was blood. The receptors derive from a female donor with papillary thyroid cancer or a benign thyroid nodule (not recorded which). Some clones in this sample may be carry-over from other donors' samples.

This clone was counted at least ten times. The chain recombines TRBV6-6 with TRBJ1-1; 11 bases match TRBD1. CDR3 length: 16 amino acids. Germline trimming cut 1 base from V and 5 bases from J; bases unmatched to any gene: 6. The germline V gene has CDR1 MNHNY and CDR2 SVGAGI (reference sequence). CDR3: CASSYWTGGRGTEAFF. The CDR3 region has the DNA TGTGCCAGCAGTTACTGGACAGGGGGCCGGGGGACTGAAGCTTTCTTT.

This clone was seen at least ten times. This chain joins TRBV12-3 or TRBV12-4 and TRBJ1-2; no reliable D call. V was cut by 6 bases and J by 4 bases, with 12 bases left in between. CDR3 length: 13 amino acids. In DNA form, the CDR3 reads TGTGCCAGCAGCCCCCCAGGCCTCTATGGCTACACCTTC. Translated: CASSPPGLYGYTF.

Many counts were recorded for this clone. The chain joins TRBV5-1 to TRBJ1-1, with 9 bases aligning to TRBD1. From germline, CDR1 is SGHRS and CDR2 YFSETQ. This CDR3 region has 16 residues. The V gene end was trimmed by 3 bases and the J gene end by 1 base; junction bases not matched to a gene: 7. CDR3 region: CASSSLQGARNTEAFF. The CDR3 bases are TGCGCCAGCAGCTCCTTACAGGGGGCGCGGAACACTGAAGCTTTCTTT.

The chain uses TRBV20-1 and TRBJ2-3; 7 nucleotides line up with TRBD1. This CDR3 region has 16 residues. The germline gives CDR1 DFQATT, CDR2 SNEGSKA (reference sequence). Trimming took 3 bases from V and 1 from J; bases not matched to a gene: 10. As DNA, the CDR3 is TGCAGTGCTAGGGGGACAGTTTCTATCGGCACAGATACGCAGTATTTT. Its translation is CSARGTVSIGTDTQYF.

A word on this clone: This may be a read error, as it is one base from a much larger clone. This rearrangement joins TRBV7-7 to TRBJ2-5; D is undetermined. This CDR3 is 13 amino acids long. Per germline, CDR1 SSHAT and CDR2 FNYEAQ (reference sequence). The CDR3 here is CASSLIQQETQYF. Written as DNA, the CDR3 is TGTGCTAGCAGCTTAATACAGCAAGAGACCCAGTACTTC. Drawing the rest from reference TRBV7-7 and TRBJ2-5, the complete variable domain is GAGVSQSPRYKVTKRGQDVTLRCDPISSHATLYWYQQALGQGPEFLTYFNYEAQPDKSGLPSDRFSAERPEGSISTLTIQRTEQRDSAMYRCASSLIQQETQYFGPGTRLLVL.

This clone showed up many times. The chain joins TRBV10-1 to TRBJ2-7, with TRBD2 matching 7 bases. V gave up 2 bases and J gave up 3 bases; unmatched junction bases: 7. The CDR3 loop spans 15 amino acids. Germline CDR1 is WNHNN and CDR2 is SYGVQD (reference sequence). The CDR3 nucleotides are TGCGCCAGCAGTGAGAAGCGGGGCCTCTACTACGAGCAGTACTTC. The encoded protein is CASSEKRGLYYEQYF.

CDR3 DNA: TGTGCCAGCAGCTTAACGGTATCAGCGGAGACTGAAGCTTTCTTT. It is translated as CASSLTVSAETEAFF. The genes are TRBV7-2 and TRBJ1-1; D is uncertain. The germline V gene encodes CDR1 SGHTA and CDR2 FQGNSA. Trimming removed 2 bases at V and 5 bases at J, with 15 bases between. The CDR3 is 15 residues long.

This clone was picked up many times. The chain has TRBV27 and TRBJ1-2, with D uncertain. This CDR3 contains 16 residues. Trimming cost V 2 bases and J 6 bases, with 19 bases left between them. Germline V gene lookup returns CDR1 MNHEY and CDR2 SMNVEV (reference sequence). As DNA, the CDR3 is TGTGCCAGCAGTTTAGAATGGCAGATAAATTCCCATGGCTACACCTTC. As protein: CASSLEWQINSHGYTF.

This clone has only a few counts. A much bigger clone sits one base away, suggesting this may be a read error. Within the sample, other DNA sequences also encode this same CDR3. This sequence joins TRBV19 and TRBJ1-1, with D unresolved. Trimming stripped 4 bases from V and 0 bases from J, with 12 bases between. CDR3 length: 15 residues. The V gene's germline CDR1 is LNHDA and CDR2 SQIVND (reference sequence). The CDR3 bases are TGTGCCAGTAGTAACGGTGGGAGAATGAACACTGAAGCTTTCTTT. This encodes CASSNGGRMNTEAFF.

This clone was seen at least ten times. The rearrangement uses TRBV11-3 and TRBJ1-1, with D unresolved. In germline, CDR1 is SGHNT, CDR2 YENEEA. There are 13 residues in the CDR3. V was shortened by 2 bases and J by 8 bases, with 12 bases between the two germline ends. The chain's CDR3 is CASSLTAKGEAFF. CDR3 DNA: TGTGCCAGCAGCTTAACCGCCAAGGGAGAAGCTTTCTTT.

This clone has at least ten counts. Written as DNA, the CDR3 is TGTGCCAGTGGGTCGGCGGGGAAAGAGACCCAGTACTTC. This encodes CASGSAGKETQYF. The chain links TRBV19 to TRBJ2-5, with D perhaps matching TRBD2 (6 bases). Per the germline V gene, CDR1 is LNHDA and CDR2 is SQIVND (reference sequence). The CDR3 is 13 residues long. The ends were cut back, 8 bases at V and 3 bases at J, with 13 bases in the middle.

At least ten counts were recorded for this clone. The V call is TRBV5-1, the J call TRBJ2-5; no firm D call. The V end was cut by 2 bases, the J end by 2 bases, with 10 bases between. The CDR3 extends over 14 amino acids. The germline V gene encodes CDR1 SGHRS and CDR2 YFSETQ. The CDR3 here is CASSLGTLQETQYF. The CDR3 DNA is TGCGCCAGCAGCTTAGGAACCCTGCAAGAGACCCAGTACTTC.

This clone was observed many times. The V gene is TRBV28, the J gene TRBJ2-1; 9 nucleotides match TRBD1. Germline lookup yields CDR1 MDHEN and CDR2 SYDVKM. The CDR3 sequence is 14 residues long. After removal of 7 bases from V and 4 bases from J, the junction contained 5 bases not matched to a gene. The CDR3 coding sequence is TGTGCCAGCAAGGGGACAGGGATATACAATGAGCAGTTCTTC. Amino acid sequence: CASKGTGIYNEQFF. Supplemented by reference TRBV28 and TRBJ2-1, the full variable domain reads DVKVTQSSRYLVKRTGEKVFLECVQDMDHENMFWYRQDPGLGLRLIYFSYDVKMKEKGDIPEGYSVSREKKERFSLILESASTNQTSMYLCASKGTGIYNEQFFGPGTRLTVL.

Note on this clone: Since a much larger clone is just one base distant, this may be a read error. The chain is built from TRBV13 and TRBJ2-5; D is tentatively TRBD1 or TRBD2 (5 bases each). Germline V gives CDR1 PRHDT, CDR2 FYEKMQ (reference sequence). Trimming pared 7 bases from V and 2 bases from J, leaving 14 bases between. The CDR3 runs 14 residues. The CDR3 DNA follows: TGTGCCAGCATCCCCGGGGCAGAACAAGAGACCCAGTACTTC. This translates into CASIPGAEQETQYF.

Comments on this clone: A read error may explain this, as a much larger clone is one base away. This rearrangement joins TRBV24-1 to TRBJ2-3; 10 nucleotides line up with TRBD1. Germline V gene lookup returns CDR1 KGHDR and CDR2 SFDVKD. The CDR3 has 15 residues. CDR3 in amino acids: CATRHTGTGADTKYF. The CDR3 nucleotides read TGTGCCACCAGACACACAGGGACAGGGGCAGATACGAAGTATTTT.

With regard to this clone: A much larger clone differs by one base, so this may be a read error. This sequence joins TRBV27 and TRBJ1-5; 8 bases align to TRBD1. The CDR3 runs to 13 residues. Trimming cost V 4 bases and J 10 bases; bases outside gene matches: 6. Germline CDR1 is MNHEY and CDR2 is SMNVEV (reference sequence). CDR3 bases: TGTGCCAGCAGTTCCAGGGGGCCCCATCCCCAGCATTTT. This encodes CASSSRGPHPQHF.